Following are 26 T cell receptor beta chains from one sample sequenced in a study of cytomegalovirus exposure and HLA in healthy donors. Primers for the PCR totalled 60 Vbeta and 13 Jbeta. TCRdb's copy holds only in-frame clones and misses some; the assay was immunoSEQ multiplex PCR. The sample contains tens of thousands of clones, over 80% of which appear only once. Sequencing was performed on PBMCs. Receptors originate from a man aged 25-45 years in good health and CMV-seronegative.

There are a few counts of this clone. The chain couples TRBV5-4 to TRBJ2-3; D perhaps matches TRBD2 (5 bases). The V gene lost 0 bases and the J gene lost 2 bases, with 13 bases spanning the gap. Per the germline V gene, CDR1 is SGHNT and CDR2 is YYREEE (reference sequence). The CDR3 consists of 16 residues. The CDR3, as DNA: TGTGCCAGCAGCTTGGTGGCGGGTGGAGTCACAGATACGCAGTATTTT. Encoded protein: CASSLVAGGVTDTQYF. Full variable domain (outside the CDR3, taken from reference TRBV5-4 and TRBJ2-3): ETGVTQSPTHLIKTRGQQVTLRCSSQSGHNTVSWYQQALGQGPQFIFQYYREEENGRGNFPPRFSGLQFPNYSSELNVNALELDDSALYLCASSLVAGGVTDTQYFGPGTRLTVL.

In regard to this clone: The sample contains more than one DNA sequence encoding this CDR3. V and J are TRBV4-1 and TRBJ2-1; 8 positions match TRBD2. After removal of 0 bases from V and 7 bases from J, the junction contained 8 bases not matched to a gene. Per germline, CDR1 MGHRA and CDR2 YSYEKL. The CDR3 length is 16 residues. CDR3: CASSQDLTGGRNEQFF. The CDR3 DNA reads as TGCGCCAGCAGCCAAGATCTAACGGGAGGGCGGAATGAGCAGTTCTTC.

This sequence joins TRBV5-1 and TRBJ2-2; TRBD1 aligns across 8 bases. Germline CDR1 and CDR2: SGHRS and YFSETQ. V trimming: 6 bases; J trimming: 4 bases; junction bases outside the gene matches: 8. This CDR3 contains 15 residues. In nucleotides, the CDR3 is TGCGCCAGCAAACCCGGGACAGGCTTCACCGGGGAGCTGTTTTTT. As protein: CASKPGTGFTGELFF.

The chain uses TRBV28 and TRBJ1-1, with D unresolved. The germline gives CDR1 MDHEN, CDR2 SYDVKM. The CDR3 consists of 13 residues. The germline V and J ends were trimmed by 3 bases and 2 bases, with 7 bases remaining between them. CDR3 nucleotide sequence: TGTGCCAGCAGTTTGTTCAGTAACACTGAAGCTTTCTTT. Its protein product is CASSLFSNTEAFF.

The V gene is TRBV6-5, the J gene TRBJ1-1; D uncertain. Germline loops: CDR1 MNHEY, CDR2 SVGAGI. Trimming left V 0 bases short and J 1 base short, with 9 bases between. The CDR3 covers 15 residues. The DNA for the CDR3 is TGTGCCAGCAGTTACTCGAAGCACGAGAACACTGAAGCTTTCTTT. This sequence encodes CASSYSKHENTEAFF.

This sequence joins TRBV25-1 and TRBJ2-7; D is ambiguous. This CDR3 contains 12 residues. Germline CDR1 is MGHDK and CDR2 is SYGVNS. With 3 bases removed from V and 2 bases from J, the gap between germline ends came to 5 bases. Written as DNA, the CDR3 is TGTGCCAGCAGTGATCTTACCTACGAGCAGTACTTC. Protein sequence: CASSDLTYEQYF.

This clone appeared a few times. The chain carries TRBV4-3 and TRBJ2-1; no reliable D call. This CDR3 region has 13 residues. Trimming removed 0 bases from V and 3 bases from J, with 3 bases in between. The germline gives CDR1 LGHNA, CDR2 YSLEER. The CDR3 sequence: CASSQDHYNEQFF. CDR3 DNA sequence: TGCGCCAGCAGCCAAGACCACTACAATGAGCAGTTCTTC.

The chain is built from TRBV6-1 and TRBJ1-1; 7 nucleotides agree with TRBD1. With V trimmed by 11 bases and J by 3 bases, 6 bases remained unmatched. The CDR3 totals 12 residues. Germline V lookup: CDR1 MNHNS, CDR2 SASEGT. CDR3 bases: TGTGCCGGGATGACAGGGTACACTGAAGCTTTCTTT. Its protein product is CAGMTGYTEAFF.

The gene calls are TRBV19 and TRBJ2-6; TRBD1 matches at 11 bases. V lost 4 bases, J lost 3 bases, and 5 bases stayed unmatched. Germline loops: CDR1 LNHDA, CDR2 SQIVND (reference sequence). CDR3 size: 17 residues. The CDR3 DNA follows: TGTGCCAGTAGTAATGGACAGGGGGCTAGTGGGGCCAACGTCCTGACTTTC. As protein: CASSNGQGASGANVLTF.

As DNA, the CDR3 is TGTGCCAGCAGCTTACGCGCGCAAAGCACAGATACGCAGTATTTT. It specifies CASSLRAQSTDTQYF. The chain uses TRBV11-3 and TRBJ2-3; D uncertain. Trimming stripped 2 bases from V and 0 bases from J, with 9 bases between. Germline V gene sequence: CDR1 SGHNT, CDR2 YENEEA. CDR3 length: 15 residues.

This chain connects TRBV30 to TRBJ1-1; D not resolved. Trimming stripped 0 bases from V and 4 bases from J, with 18 bases between. This CDR3 is 16 amino acids long. Germline values: CDR1 GTSNPN, CDR2 SVGIG (reference sequence). CDR3 sequence (DNA): TGTGCCTGGAGTGTTAGTAGAGTGCGAAAAACCACTGAAGCTTTCTTT. Protein product: CAWSVSRVRKTTEAFF.

The chain links TRBV28 to TRBJ2-7, with D possibly matching TRBD2 (6 bases). The CDR3 is 13 amino acids. Trimming pared 4 bases from V and 1 base from J, leaving 8 bases between. CDR1 is MDHEN and CDR2 is SYDVKM in the germline V gene. CDR3 protein: CASSSGGSYEQYF. The CDR3 nucleotides are TGTGCCAGCAGTTCCGGGGGTTCCTACGAGCAGTACTTC.

Of note for this clone: Within the sample, other DNA sequences also encode this same CDR3. The chain links TRBV5-1 to TRBJ2-1; D possibly corresponds to TRBD2 (5 bases). The CDR3 spans 15 residues. Germline V gives CDR1 SGHRS, CDR2 YFSETQ. The germline V and J ends were trimmed by 4 bases and 1 base, with 12 bases remaining between them. CDR3 sequence: CASSIEGSSYNEQFF. CDR3 bases: TGCGCCAGCAGCATAGAAGGGAGTTCCTACAATGAGCAGTTCTTC.

The rearrangement uses TRBV5-4 and TRBJ2-2, with D possibly being TRBD1 (5 bases). The length of the CDR3 is 15 residues. Germline loops: CDR1 SGHNT, CDR2 YYREEE (reference sequence). Between the trimmed V and J ends, which lost 1 base and 3 bases, there was a span of 10 bases. This CDR3 reads CASSLLAGHTGELFF. The CDR3 nucleotides read TGTGCCAGCAGCTTGTTGGCAGGGCACACCGGGGAGCTGTTTTTT.

The chain joins TRBV5-1 to TRBJ2-2, with D possibly matching TRBD1 (6 bases). Trimming left V 7 bases short and J 1 base short, with 11 bases between. This CDR3 has 14 amino acids. Per germline, CDR1 SGHRS and CDR2 YFSETQ. CDR3 sequence reads: CASARGQNTGELFF. The CDR3 nucleotides read TGCGCCAGCGCCAGGGGACAGAACACCGGGGAGCTGTTTTTT.

V usage is TRBV15 and J usage is TRBJ2-5; TRBD2 agrees at 11 bases. There are 16 residues in the CDR3. Germline V CDR1 and CDR2: LNHNV, YYDKDF (reference sequence). The junction had 5 bases not matched to a gene; V was cut back by 1 base and J by 4 bases. The CDR3 here is CATSRGASGRRETQYF. In DNA form, the CDR3 reads TGTGCCACCAGCAGAGGGGCTAGCGGGAGGAGAGAGACCCAGTACTTC.

The chain links TRBV4-2 to TRBJ1-5, with 10 positions matching TRBD1. CDR3 length equals 15 residues. V dropped 1 base and J dropped 5; count of bases not matched to a gene: 2. Germline loops: CDR1 LGHNA, CDR2 YNFKEQ. CDR3 residues: CASSQGGTGDQPQHF. CDR3 bases: TGTGCCAGCAGCCAAGGGGGGACAGGGGATCAGCCCCAGCATTTT.

The genes are TRBV29-1 and TRBJ2-3, with a weak D call TRBD2 (6 bases). CDR3 length equals 14 residues. Germline V gives CDR1 SQVTM, CDR2 ANQGSEA. The V end was cut by 3 bases, the J end by 1 base, with 11 bases between. The CDR3 here is CSVERGLRTDTQYF. Here the CDR3 DNA reads TGCAGCGTTGAGCGGGGCCTGCGCACAGATACGCAGTATTTT.

CDR3 protein: CASTEILPGTGEGNQPQHF. Written as DNA, the CDR3 is TGTGCCAGCACTGAGATTTTACCCGGGACAGGGGAAGGGAATCAGCCCCAGCATTTT. The rearrangement uses TRBV9 and TRBJ1-5; 10 bases align to TRBD1. V was pared by 6 bases and J by 4 bases, with 19 bases of the junction left unmatched. Germline CDR1 reads SGDLS; CDR2 reads YYNGEE. CDR3 length: 19 residues.

This chain connects TRBV18 to TRBJ2-1; D not resolved. The CDR3 totals 14 residues. CDR1 and CDR2 (germline): KGHSH, LQKENI. V lost 2 bases, J lost 6 bases, and 11 bases lay in between. CDR3 residues: CASSPLQDINEQFF. The DNA of the CDR3 is TGTGCCAGCTCACCATTACAAGACATCAATGAGCAGTTCTTC. The whole variable domain, filled in from reference TRBV18 and TRBJ2-1, reads NAGVMQNPRHLVRRRGQEARLRCSPMKGHSHVYWYRQLPEEGLKFMVYLQKENIIDESGMPKERFSAEFPKEGPSILRIQQVVRGDSAAYFCASSPLQDINEQFFGPGTRLTVL.

The J gene is TRBJ2-7, the V gene TRBV7-9; D ambiguous. The ends were cut back, 3 bases at V and 0 bases at J, with 9 bases in the middle. Looked up from germline, CDR1 is SEHNR and CDR2 is FQNEAQ (reference sequence). The length of the CDR3 is 14 residues. CDR3 loop: CASSFMSDSYEQYF. The CDR3 nucleotides are TGTGCCAGCAGCTTTATGAGTGACTCCTACGAGCAGTACTTC.

The rearrangement links TRBV7-2 to TRBJ2-1, with D maybe TRBD1 (7 bases). Between the trimmed V and J ends, which lost 5 bases and 9 bases, there was a span of 17 bases. The CDR3 sequence is 14 residues long. Germline V gives CDR1 SGHTA, CDR2 FQGNSA. CDR3: CASSPQEGAFEQFF. DNA for the CDR3: TGTGCCAGCAGCCCCCAGGAGGGGGCTTTTGAGCAGTTCTTC.

The count of this clone is one. This chain uses TRBV28 with TRBJ2-7; TRBD2 matches at 9 bases. Germline CDR1 MDHEN, CDR2 SYDVKM. This CDR3 region has 14 residues. The V gene end was trimmed by 6 bases and the J gene end by 4 bases; junction bases not matched to a gene: 7. This CDR3 reads CASRPLAGNYEQYF. In nucleotides, the CDR3 is TGTGCCAGCAGACCCCTAGCGGGAAATTACGAGCAGTACTTC.

The chain joins TRBV29-1 to TRBJ1-1, with a tentative D call TRBD1 (5 bases). V dropped 5 bases and J dropped 4 bases, with 11 bases sitting between them. The CDR3 has 12 residues. CDR1 and CDR2 from the germline V gene are SQVTM and ANQGSEA. CDR3 loop: CSVLDSLTEAFF. The CDR3 DNA sequence: TGCAGCGTTTTAGACAGCCTCACTGAAGCTTTCTTT.

The J gene is TRBJ2-5, the V gene TRBV11-2; no reliable D call. Trimming cost V 1 base and J 0 bases, with 6 bases left between them. Per germline, CDR1 SGHAT and CDR2 FQNNGV. The CDR3 totals 14 residues. CDR3 coding DNA: TGTGCCAGCAGCTTAGCCCACAACCAAGAGACCCAGTACTTC. This gives the protein CASSLAHNQETQYF.

The V and J genes are TRBV5-5 and TRBJ2-7; 7 bases agree with TRBD2. Looked up from germline, CDR1 is SGHKS and CDR2 is YYEKEE (reference sequence). J lost 4 bases, V lost 4 bases, and 14 bases had no gene match. The CDR3 is 16 amino acids. The chain's CDR3 is CASSHWGGYPSYEQYF. DNA for the CDR3: TGTGCCAGCAGCCACTGGGGGGGGTACCCCTCGTACGAGCAGTACTTC.